This TCR beta chain was identified during a study of human T cells and chemical hapten exposure. TCRdb reprocessed the RACE reads via MiXCR and lists one record per CDR3 protein. The top ten clones hold around 8% of a sample with 380,000 or so distinct CDR3 sequences, 5% to 6.5% of them seen once. The sample's time point: pre-sensitization, week 0. This sample's treatment: therapeutic diphenylcyclopropenone sensitization with weekly scalp DPC. There are 14 residues in the CDR3. V lost 0 bases to trimming and J lost 3 bases, with 9 bases between them. Germline CDR1 reads MNHEY; CDR2 reads SVGAGI. This chain joins TRBV6-5 and TRBJ2-7; unclear D gene. The receptor was derived from a woman aged 18-30 years with alopecia areata. Some clones in this sample may be carry-over from other donors' samples. Specimen: whole blood, collected in connection with sensitization to the hapten diphenylcyclopropenone (DPC). The CDR3 nucleotides read TGTGCCAGCAGTTACTCTGGGCAGGTCTACGAGCAGTACTTC. Translation gives CASSYSGQVYEQYF.